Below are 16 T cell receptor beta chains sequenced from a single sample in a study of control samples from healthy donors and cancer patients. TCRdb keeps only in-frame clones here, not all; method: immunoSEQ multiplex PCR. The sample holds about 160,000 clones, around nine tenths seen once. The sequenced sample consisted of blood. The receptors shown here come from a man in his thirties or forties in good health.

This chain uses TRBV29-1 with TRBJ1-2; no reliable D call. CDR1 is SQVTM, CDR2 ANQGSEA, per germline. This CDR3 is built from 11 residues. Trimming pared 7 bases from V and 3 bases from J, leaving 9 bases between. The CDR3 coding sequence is TGCAGCGGTTGGGCAGACTATGGCTACACCTTC. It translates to CSGWADYGYTF.

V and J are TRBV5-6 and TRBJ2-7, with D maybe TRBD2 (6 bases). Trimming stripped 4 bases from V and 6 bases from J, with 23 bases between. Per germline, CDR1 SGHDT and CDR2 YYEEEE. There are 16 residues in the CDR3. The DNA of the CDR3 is TGTGCCAGCAGCCTGAAGCCGGGAGTCGGGGTTCGCGAGCAGTACTTC. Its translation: CASSLKPGVGVREQYF.

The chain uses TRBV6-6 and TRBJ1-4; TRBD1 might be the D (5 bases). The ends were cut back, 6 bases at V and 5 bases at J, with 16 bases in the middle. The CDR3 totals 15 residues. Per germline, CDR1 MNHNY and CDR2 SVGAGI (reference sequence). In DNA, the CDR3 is TGTGCCAGCAGCCCCAACCCGGGGGTAAATGAAAAACTGTTTTTT. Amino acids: CASSPNPGVNEKLFF.

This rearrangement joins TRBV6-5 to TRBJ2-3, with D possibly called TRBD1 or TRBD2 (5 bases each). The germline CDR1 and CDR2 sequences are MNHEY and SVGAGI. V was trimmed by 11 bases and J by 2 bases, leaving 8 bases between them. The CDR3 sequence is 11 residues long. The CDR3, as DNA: TGTGCCGGGGGTTTCACAGATACGCAGTATTTT. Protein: CAGGFTDTQYF.

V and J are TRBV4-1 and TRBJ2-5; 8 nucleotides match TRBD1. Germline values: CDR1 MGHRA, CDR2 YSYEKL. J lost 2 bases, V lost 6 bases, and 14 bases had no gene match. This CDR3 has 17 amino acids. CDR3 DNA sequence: TGCGCCAGCAGAGAGCCTAAGACTGGGACAGGACAAGAGACCCAGTACTTC. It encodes CASREPKTGTGQETQYF.

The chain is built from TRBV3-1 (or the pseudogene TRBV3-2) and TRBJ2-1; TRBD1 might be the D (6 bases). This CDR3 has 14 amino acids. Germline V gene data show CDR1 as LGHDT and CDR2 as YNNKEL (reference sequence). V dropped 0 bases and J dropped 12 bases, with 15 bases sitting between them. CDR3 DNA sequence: TGTGCCAGCAGCCAAGATGGTGGCCCCAGGGGGCAGTTCTTC. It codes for CASSQDGGPRGQFF.

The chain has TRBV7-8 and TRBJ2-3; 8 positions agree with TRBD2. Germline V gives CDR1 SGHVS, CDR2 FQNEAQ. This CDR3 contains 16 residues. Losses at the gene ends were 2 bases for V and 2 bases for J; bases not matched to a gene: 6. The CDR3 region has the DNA TGTGCCAGCAGCTTAAGAACTAGCGGCACCACAGATACGCAGTATTTT. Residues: CASSLRTSGTTDTQYF.

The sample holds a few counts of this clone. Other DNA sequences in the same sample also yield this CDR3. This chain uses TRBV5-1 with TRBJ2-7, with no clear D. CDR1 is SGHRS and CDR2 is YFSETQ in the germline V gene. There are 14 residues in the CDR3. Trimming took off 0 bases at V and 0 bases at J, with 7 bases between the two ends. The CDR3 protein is CASSLGGSSYEQYF. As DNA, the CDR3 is TGCGCCAGCAGCTTGGGGGGTTCCTCCTACGAGCAGTACTTC.

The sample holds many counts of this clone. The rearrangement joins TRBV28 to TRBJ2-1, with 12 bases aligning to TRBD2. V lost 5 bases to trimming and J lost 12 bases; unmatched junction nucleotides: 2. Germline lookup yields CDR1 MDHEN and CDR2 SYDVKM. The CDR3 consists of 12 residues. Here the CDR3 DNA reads TGTGCCAGCAGTGGACTAGCGGGACGGCAGTTCTTC. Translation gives CASSGLAGRQFF.

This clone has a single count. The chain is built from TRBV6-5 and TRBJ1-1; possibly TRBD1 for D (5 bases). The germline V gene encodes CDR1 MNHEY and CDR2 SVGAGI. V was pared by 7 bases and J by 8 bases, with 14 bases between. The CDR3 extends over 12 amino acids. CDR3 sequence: CASTTGTQEAFF. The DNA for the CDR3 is TGTGCCAGCACCACCGGGACGCAAGAAGCTTTCTTT.

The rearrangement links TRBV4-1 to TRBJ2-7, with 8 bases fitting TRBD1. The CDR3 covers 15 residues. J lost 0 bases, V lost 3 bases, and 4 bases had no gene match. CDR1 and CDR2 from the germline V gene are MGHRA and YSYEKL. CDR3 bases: TGCGCCAGCAGCCATGTGGACAGGGACTCCTACGAGCAGTACTTC. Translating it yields CASSHVDRDSYEQYF.

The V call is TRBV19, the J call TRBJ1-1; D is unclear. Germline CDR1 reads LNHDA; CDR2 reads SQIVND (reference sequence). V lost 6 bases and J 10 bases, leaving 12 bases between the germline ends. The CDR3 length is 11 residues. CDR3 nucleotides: TGTGCCAGTAGGTATCGAGGGAGAGCTTTCTTT. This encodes CASRYRGRAFF.

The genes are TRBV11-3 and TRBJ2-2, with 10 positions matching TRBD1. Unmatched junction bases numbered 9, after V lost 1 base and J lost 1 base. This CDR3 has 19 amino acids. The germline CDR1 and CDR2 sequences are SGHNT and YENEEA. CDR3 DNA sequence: TGTGCCAGCAGCTTAGGGACCGGGACAGGGGCTCTGAACACCGGGGAGCTGTTTTTT. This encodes CASSLGTGTGALNTGELFF.

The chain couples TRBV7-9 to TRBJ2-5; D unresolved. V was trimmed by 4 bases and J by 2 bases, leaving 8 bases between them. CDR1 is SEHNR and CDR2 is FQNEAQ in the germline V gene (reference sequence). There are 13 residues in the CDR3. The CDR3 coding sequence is TGTGCCAGCAGCTCGGGCCCACAAGAGACCCAGTACTTC. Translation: CASSSGPQETQYF. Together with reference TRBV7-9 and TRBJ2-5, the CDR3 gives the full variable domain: DTGVSQNPRHKITKRGQNVTFRCDPISEHNRLYWYRQTLGQGPEFLTYFQNEAQLEKSRLLSDRFSAERPKGSFSTLEIQRTEQGDSAMYLCASSSGPQETQYFGPGTRLLVL.

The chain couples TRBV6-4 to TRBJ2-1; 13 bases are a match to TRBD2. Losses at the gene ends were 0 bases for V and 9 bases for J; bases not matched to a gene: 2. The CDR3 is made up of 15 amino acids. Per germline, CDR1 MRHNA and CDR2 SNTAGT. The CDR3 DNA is TGTGCCAGCAGTGACTCAACTAGCGGGAGGGGTGAGCAGTTCTTC. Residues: CASSDSTSGRGEQFF.

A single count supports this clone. In nucleotides, the CDR3 is TGTGCCAGCAGTCGGACAGGGAAACGCTGGGGTCAGCCCCAGCATTTT. Protein: CASSRTGKRWGQPQHF. J is TRBJ1-5 and V is TRBV28, with TRBD1 identical over 8 bases. With 5 bases clipped from V and 6 bases from J, the junction kept 12 bases outside the gene matches. The CDR3 runs 16 residues. Germline V gene sequence: CDR1 MDHEN, CDR2 SYDVKM.